The next 18 T cell receptor beta chains were all read from a single sample in a study of immune evolution from preneoplasia to lung adenocarcinoma. The table came from immunoSEQ multiplex PCR; TCRdb's copy has only in-frame clones and leaves some out. The data show some 12,000 clones, 86% seen once. The source material was FFPE invasive lung adenocarcinoma tissue. The origin of the receptors is a person between 65 and 79 years old with invasive lung adenocarcinoma.

The CDR3 is CASSIDQGNIQYF. Here the CDR3 DNA reads TGTGCCAGTAGTATAGACCAGGGGAACATTCAGTACTTC. The chain carries TRBV19 and TRBJ2-4, with D possibly matching TRBD1 (6 bases). Germline CDR1 and CDR2: LNHDA and SQIVND (reference sequence). The CDR3 runs 13 residues. Deletions cut 0 bases from V and 7 bases from J, with 7 bases between. The full variable domain, with the rest looked up from reference TRBV19 and TRBJ2-4, is DGGITQSPKYLFRKEGQNVTLSCEQNLNHDAMYWYRQDPGQGLRLIYYSQIVNDFQKGDIAEGYSVSREKKESFPLTVTSAQKNPTAFYLCASSIDQGNIQYFGAGTRLSVL.

The CDR3 DNA is TGTGCCAGCAGCATCGAGACAGCTGGGGCCAACGTCCTGACTTTC. Amino acid sequence: CASSIETAGANVLTF. V and J are TRBV5-8 and TRBJ2-6, with TRBD1 as a possible D gene (5 bases). Germline loops: CDR1 SGHTS, CDR2 YDEGEE. V was cut by 4 bases and J by 2 bases, with 10 bases left in between. This CDR3 comprises 15 residues.

This chain joins TRBV6-4 and TRBJ1-5; 8 bases agree with TRBD1. CDR1 and CDR2 (germline): MRHNA, SNTAGT. The CDR3 runs to 13 residues. V lost 3 bases and J lost 6; bases outside the gene matches: 1. CDR3 residues: CASSEQGGQPQHF. The CDR3 bases are TGTGCCAGCAGTGAACAGGGGGGTCAGCCCCAGCATTTT.

This clone appeared once. The chain couples TRBV6-5 to TRBJ1-1, with D maybe TRBD1 (6 bases). Between the trimmed V and J ends, which lost 6 bases and 0 bases, there was a span of 11 bases. The CDR3 covers 14 residues. CDR1 MNHEY and CDR2 SVGAGI come from the germline V gene. The CDR3 is CASRLGQLNTEAFF. The CDR3 DNA reads as TGTGCCAGCAGGTTGGGACAACTGAACACTGAAGCTTTCTTT.

The V gene is TRBV2, the J gene TRBJ2-3; TRBD1 matches at 9 bases. The CDR3 loop spans 14 amino acids. Per the germline V gene, CDR1 is SNHLY and CDR2 is FYNNEI. Trimming at V came to 10 bases and at J to 2 bases, leaving 7 bases not matched to a gene. The CDR3 region is CATLDRGNTDTQYF. The CDR3 nucleotides are TGTGCCACCCTGGACAGGGGCAACACAGATACGCAGTATTTT.

The V call is TRBV5-4, the J call TRBJ1-2; tentative D call: TRBD1 (5 bases). V was trimmed by 3 bases and J by 1 base, leaving 13 bases between them. CDR1 is SGHNT and CDR2 is YYREEE in the germline V gene (reference sequence). The CDR3 totals 15 residues. Here the CDR3 reads CASSSGGTVNYGYTF. As DNA, the CDR3 is TGTGCCAGCAGCTCGGGGGGGACTGTTAACTATGGCTACACCTTC. Complete variable domain (other parts from reference TRBV5-4 and TRBJ1-2): ETGVTQSPTHLIKTRGQQVTLRCSSQSGHNTVSWYQQALGQGPQFIFQYYREEENGRGNFPPRFSGLQFPNYSSELNVNALELDDSALYLCASSSGGTVNYGYTFGSGTRLTVV.

V usage is TRBV10-2 and J usage is TRBJ1-1; D uncertain. From germline, CDR1 is WSHSY and CDR2 SAAADI. CDR3 length: 11 amino acids. V lost 4 bases, J lost 8 bases, and 8 bases lay in between. For the CDR3, the DNA is TGCGCCAGCAGTGCTCGAATCGAAGCTTTCTTT. This translates into CASSARIEAFF.

The chain employs TRBV11-2 and TRBJ2-3, with D tentatively TRBD2 (6 bases). The CDR3 has 15 amino acids. CDR1 and CDR2 from the germline V gene are SGHAT and FQNNGV. Trimming left V 1 base short and J 2 bases short, with 10 bases between. The DNA of the CDR3 is TGTGCCAGCAGCTTAGCCGCGGGACCCACAGATACGCAGTATTTT. Its protein product is CASSLAAGPTDTQYF.

The CDR3 sequence: CASSLLRGLNTEAFF. DNA for the CDR3: TGTGCCAGCAGCCTACTCAGGGGGCTGAACACTGAAGCTTTCTTT. The V and J genes are TRBV7-9 and TRBJ1-1; 8 positions agree with TRBD1. The trim removed 5 bases at V and 0 bases at J, leaving 5 bases unmatched. The CDR3 has 15 residues. Germline V gene data show CDR1 as SEHNR and CDR2 as FQNEAQ (reference sequence).

The V call is TRBV6-5, the J call TRBJ1-1; D is unclear. With 5 bases removed from V and 1 base from J, the gap between germline ends came to 14 bases. CDR3 length: 15 residues. Germline V gene lookup returns CDR1 MNHEY and CDR2 SVGAGI. The CDR3 is CASSPQLSPNTEAFF. As DNA, the CDR3 is TGTGCCAGCAGTCCCCAATTGAGCCCGAACACTGAAGCTTTCTTT.

V and J are TRBV7-2 and TRBJ2-1; a possible D gene is TRBD2 (5 bases). In germline, CDR1 is SGHTA, CDR2 FQGNSA. Trimming stripped 1 base from V and 9 bases from J, with 22 bases between. The CDR3 has 17 residues. CDR3: CASSLVWAGLGSSEQFF. The CDR3 bases are TGTGCCAGCAGCTTAGTGTGGGCGGGCTTGGGGTCCTCTGAGCAGTTCTTC.

The J gene is TRBJ2-7, the V gene TRBV11-1, with D possibly being TRBD2 (5 bases). This CDR3 is built from 14 residues. CDR1 SGHAT and CDR2 FQDESV come from the germline V gene (reference sequence). Between the trimmed V and J ends, which lost 5 bases and 2 bases, there was a span of 13 bases. This CDR3 is CASSPHAGPYEQYF. The DNA for the CDR3 is TGTGCCAGCAGCCCCCACGCGGGCCCCTACGAGCAGTACTTC. Full variable domain (rest looked up from reference TRBV11-1 and TRBJ2-7): EAEVAQSPRYKITEKSQAVAFWCDPISGHATLYWYRQILGQGPELLVQFQDESVVDDSQLPKDRFSAERLKGVDSTLKIQPAELGDSAMYLCASSPHAGPYEQYFGPGTRLTVT.

This clone was recorded once. The rearrangement links TRBV27 to TRBJ2-3, with D unresolved. Deletions cut 5 bases from V and 2 bases from J, with 14 bases between. The V gene's germline CDR1 is MNHEY and CDR2 SMNVEV (reference sequence). The CDR3 has 15 amino acids. CDR3 amino acids: CASSPEVILTDTQYF. The CDR3 DNA is TGTGCCAGCAGTCCCGAAGTTATACTCACAGATACGCAGTATTTT.

The rearrangement uses TRBV28 and TRBJ1-5; weak D call: TRBD1 (6 bases). CDR3 length: 15 amino acids. The germline V and J ends were trimmed by 6 bases and 1 base, with 13 bases remaining between them. The germline V gene has CDR1 MDHEN and CDR2 SYDVKM. Here the CDR3 reads CASSGGKWSNQPQHF. The CDR3 nucleotides read TGTGCCAGCAGCGGGGGCAAGTGGAGCAATCAGCCCCAGCATTTT.

The rearrangement uses TRBV29-1 and TRBJ2-1, with D possibly TRBD1 on 6 matching bases. The length of the CDR3 is 11 residues. V was cut by 4 bases and J by 8 bases, with 9 bases left in between. CDR1 and CDR2 (germline): SQVTM, ANQGSEA. CDR3 sequence reads: CSVGGGHEQFF. In DNA form, the CDR3 reads TGCAGCGTTGGAGGGGGACATGAGCAGTTCTTC.

The rearrangement uses TRBV5-6 and TRBJ1-2; 10 bases agree with TRBD1. This CDR3 is 16 amino acids long. Germline CDR1 is SGHDT and CDR2 is YYEEEE. J was trimmed by 4 bases and V by 4 bases; bases with no gene match: 10. CDR3 sequence (DNA): TGTGCCAGCAGCCTACCGGGACAGGGGCCCGGCTATGGCTACACCTTC. Translated: CASSLPGQGPGYGYTF.

This clone was detected once. The V gene is TRBV28, the J gene TRBJ2-2; D not resolved. Trimming shortened V by 3 bases and J by 1 base, and 12 bases separated the two germline ends. The CDR3 is 16 amino acids. Germline CDR1 is MDHEN and CDR2 is SYDVKM. In DNA, the CDR3 is TGTGCCAGCAGTTTTGAGGACCTCAGGAACACCGGGGAGCTGTTTTTT. Its translation is CASSFEDLRNTGELFF. Variable domain in full (rest from reference TRBV28 and TRBJ2-2): DVKVTQSSRYLVKRTGEKVFLECVQDMDHENMFWYRQDPGLGLRLIYFSYDVKMKEKGDIPEGYSVSREKKERFSLILESASTNQTSMYLCASSFEDLRNTGELFFGEGSRLTVL.

The CDR3 DNA is TGTGCCAGCAGCTTAGAATTAGCGGGGACCCAGTACTTC. This encodes CASSLELAGTQYF. The chain combines TRBV7-9 with TRBJ2-5; 7 bases agree with TRBD2. This CDR3 contains 13 residues. The trim removed 1 base at V and 7 bases at J, leaving 3 bases unmatched. Germline CDR1 reads SEHNR; CDR2 reads FQNEAQ (reference sequence).